Presented here are 20 T cell receptor beta chains from one specimen sequenced in a study of blood T cell repertoires in COVID-19 (TCRdb year 2020). The library was produced with the immunoSEQ multiplex PCR assay. The clones in this table, taken by TCRdb from immuneACCESS, are in-frame only. Not every clone is retained; where verified, under half of the shortfall comes from an unresolved V gene, and the cause of the rest is unknown. The sample profile shows roughly 300,000 clones; 87% of them were found once. Clones ranked in the top ten supply under 1.3% of the sample. Sequencing input: PBMCs or T cells enriched from blood (not recorded which). The receptors were gathered from a woman aged 25 to 39 who had recovered from COVID-19.

The chain joins TRBV11-2 to TRBJ1-3, with D perhaps matching TRBD1 (6 bases). The CDR3 covers 15 residues. V was pared by 4 bases and J by 1 base, with 11 bases between. Germline loops: CDR1 SGHAT, CDR2 FQNNGV. CDR3 nucleotide sequence: TGTGCCAGCAGCTCGACAGGAATATCTGGAAACACCATATATTTT. It codes for CASSSTGISGNTIYF.

V usage is TRBV3-1 (or the pseudogene TRBV3-2) and J usage is TRBJ2-5; a weak D match, TRBD1 (5 bases). Deletions cut 5 bases from V and 1 base from J, with 11 bases between. The germline V gene encodes CDR1 LGHDT and CDR2 YNNKEL (reference sequence). CDR3 length equals 14 residues. CDR3 sequence: CASSYDRTQETQYF. The CDR3 DNA follows: TGTGCCAGCAGCTACGACAGAACCCAAGAGACCCAGTACTTC.

The chain is built from TRBV5-1 and TRBJ2-3, with 9 bases that match TRBD2. Trimming at V came to 1 base and at J to 0 bases, leaving 3 bases not matched to a gene. This CDR3 spans 16 amino acids. Germline loops: CDR1 SGHRS, CDR2 YFSETQ. The CDR3 DNA reads TGCGCCAGCAGCTTGTCTCTAGCGGGGAGCACAGATACGCAGTATTTT. This translates into CASSLSLAGSTDTQYF. Supplemented by reference TRBV5-1 and TRBJ2-3, the full variable domain reads KAGVTQTPRYLIKTRGQQVTLSCSPISGHRSVSWYQQTPGQGLQFLFEYFSETQRNKGNFPGRFSGRQFSNSRSEMNVSTLELGDSALYLCASSLSLAGSTDTQYFGPGTRLTVL.

The chain joins TRBV11-2 to TRBJ2-1; the D is unclear. The V gene lost 2 bases and the J gene lost 0 bases, with 17 bases spanning the gap. Germline V gives CDR1 SGHAT, CDR2 FQNNGV. The CDR3 contains 18 residues. The CDR3 protein is CASSLPGRRRSSYNEQFF. CDR3 bases: TGTGCCAGCAGCTTACCGGGTCGTAGACGGAGCTCCTACAATGAGCAGTTCTTC.

The chain is built from TRBV5-1 and TRBJ1-2, with 9 bases fitting TRBD1. CDR1 and CDR2 from the germline V gene are SGHRS and YFSETQ. This CDR3 is 15 amino acids long. V shed 0 bases and J 4 bases; nucleotides not matched to a gene: 4. The CDR3 DNA follows: TGCGCCAGCAGCTTGGGCTTGACAGGGGGCTATGGCTACACCTTC. This translates into CASSLGLTGGYGYTF.

The V and J genes are TRBV19 and TRBJ1-2; 8 bases match TRBD1. CDR1 and CDR2 (germline): LNHDA, SQIVND (reference sequence). This CDR3 contains 14 residues. V dropped 1 base and J dropped 4; count of bases not matched to a gene: 2. The CDR3 is CASSIVGQVYGYTF. The CDR3 DNA reads TGTGCCAGTAGTATAGTGGGACAGGTCTATGGCTACACCTTC.

This clone was observed a single time. V is TRBV5-1 and J is TRBJ2-3, with TRBD1 matching 10 bases. Germline values: CDR1 SGHRS, CDR2 YFSETQ. CDR3 length: 17 residues. V was clipped by 4 bases and J by 2 bases; unmatched bases: 10. The CDR3 nucleotides read TGCGCCAGCAGCAGGGCCCGGGGACAGGGGACCACAGATACGCAGTATTTT. Its translation is CASSRARGQGTTDTQYF.

The chain couples TRBV19 to TRBJ2-2; D gene ambiguous. Between the trimmed V and J ends, which lost 2 bases and 5 bases, there was a span of 6 bases. This CDR3 is built from 13 residues. Germline V gene data show CDR1 as LNHDA and CDR2 as SQIVND (reference sequence). DNA of the CDR3: TGTGCCAGTAGTATACTAGAAACCGGGGAGCTGTTTTTT. Its protein is CASSILETGELFF.

V gene TRBV11-2 combines with J gene TRBJ2-3; a possible D gene is TRBD1 (6 bases). The CDR3 length is 15 residues. Germline V gives CDR1 SGHAT, CDR2 FQNNGV. With 5 bases removed from V and 2 bases from J, the gap between germline ends came to 14 bases. The CDR3 here is CASSQVAGVTDTQYF. Written as DNA, the CDR3 is TGTGCCAGCAGCCAGGTGGCAGGGGTCACAGATACGCAGTATTTT.

This clone was observed a few times. The chain combines TRBV6-5 with TRBJ1-1; D not resolved. This CDR3 has 16 amino acids. Trimming took 2 bases from V and 0 from J, leaving 13 bases between them. CDR1 is MNHEY and CDR2 is SVGAGI in the germline V gene. The CDR3 is CASSYQLSTLNTEAFF. CDR3 DNA sequence: TGTGCCAGCAGTTACCAACTGAGTACTTTGAACACTGAAGCTTTCTTT.

The chain uses TRBV7-9 and TRBJ1-2, with D maybe TRBD1 (6 bases). The germline V gene encodes CDR1 SEHNR and CDR2 FQNEAQ (reference sequence). The CDR3 runs 19 residues. V lost 8 bases and J 8 bases, leaving 36 bases between the germline ends. The CDR3 loop reads CASLVGQTSLNPANQGYTF. In DNA form, the CDR3 reads TGTGCCAGCCTCGTTGGACAGACCTCTCTAAACCCCGCCAATCAAGGCTACACCTTC.

For the CDR3, the DNA is TGTGCCAGCAGACCCGACAGTACCAATAGCAATCAGCCCCAGCATTTT. This encodes CASRPDSTNSNQPQHF. The chain is built from TRBV7-2 and TRBJ1-5, with D possibly being TRBD1 (5 bases). From germline, CDR1 is SGHTA and CDR2 FQGNSA. The V gene lost 6 bases and the J gene lost 0 bases, with 15 bases spanning the gap. The CDR3 is 16 residues long. The variable domain in full, with the rest retrieved from reference TRBV7-2 and TRBJ1-5, is GAGVSQSPSNKVTEKGKDVELRCDPISGHTALYWYRQSLGQGLEFLIYFQGNSAPDKSGLPSDRFSAERTGGSVSTLTIQRTQQEDSAVYLCASRPDSTNSNQPQHFGDGTRLSIL.

The J gene is TRBJ2-2, the V gene TRBV5-5; 7 bases map to TRBD1. The CDR3 extends over 16 amino acids. V was pared by 4 bases and J by 2 bases, with 8 bases of the junction left unmatched. Germline lookup yields CDR1 SGHKS and CDR2 YYEKEE (reference sequence). Here the CDR3 reads CASSTSSGGNTGELFF. In nucleotides, the CDR3 is TGTGCCAGCAGCACCTCCTCAGGGGGTAACACCGGGGAGCTGTTTTTT.

The V and J genes are TRBV5-1 and TRBJ2-4; 7 positions agree with TRBD1. V lost 0 bases, J lost 3 bases, and 3 bases stayed unmatched. Germline CDR1 reads SGHRS; CDR2 reads YFSETQ. The CDR3 sequence is 15 residues long. The CDR3 DNA reads TGCGCCAGCAGCTTGGACCAGGGGGTCAAAAACATTCAGTACTTC. This sequence encodes CASSLDQGVKNIQYF.

The J gene is TRBJ2-3, the V gene TRBV7-2; 10 bases are shared with TRBD2. The V and J ends lost 1 base and 7 bases, in that order; junction bases with no gene match: 8. Germline assignment: CDR1 SGHTA and CDR2 FQGNSA. The CDR3 extends over 16 amino acids. The CDR3 bases are TGTGCCAGCAGCTTAGTATCTAGCGGGGGATCTTATACGCAGTATTTT. Its protein product is CASSLVSSGGSYTQYF. The complete variable domain, with remaining parts taken from reference TRBV7-2 and TRBJ2-3, reads GAGVSQSPSNKVTEKGKDVELRCDPISGHTALYWYRQSLGQGLEFLIYFQGNSAPDKSGLPSDRFSAERTGGSVSTLTIQRTQQEDSAVYLCASSLVSSGGSYTQYFGPGTRLTVL.

The V gene is TRBV7-9, the J gene TRBJ2-1, with 7 positions matching TRBD1. V shed 5 bases, J shed 7 bases, and the junction held 5 bases outside the gene matches. Germline V CDR1 and CDR2: SEHNR, FQNEAQ (reference sequence). The CDR3 extends over 13 amino acids. The CDR3 DNA is TGTGCCAGCAGCCCCAGCAGGGGGAATGAGCAGTTCTTC. It translates to CASSPSRGNEQFF.

V and J are TRBV12-3 or TRBV12-4 and TRBJ1-6; the D gene is possibly TRBD1 (5 bases). This CDR3 region has 11 residues. Trimming left V 3 bases short and J 13 bases short, with 7 bases between. CDR3 DNA sequence: TGTGCCAGCAGTTTGCAGGGCCCCCTCCACTTT. This encodes CASSLQGPLHF.

CDR3 protein: CASSLPPGTSTDTQYF. The CDR3 bases are TGTGCCAGCAGTCTCCCCCCCGGGACTAGCACAGATACGCAGTATTTT. V and J are TRBV28 and TRBJ2-3, with D possibly TRBD2 on 6 matching bases. Trimming took 5 bases from V and 0 from J, leaving 15 bases between them. Germline V gene data show CDR1 as MDHEN and CDR2 as SYDVKM. This CDR3 is 16 amino acids long. Full variable domain (missing parts from reference TRBV28 and TRBJ2-3): DVKVTQSSRYLVKRTGEKVFLECVQDMDHENMFWYRQDPGLGLRLIYFSYDVKMKEKGDIPEGYSVSREKKERFSLILESASTNQTSMYLCASSLPPGTSTDTQYFGPGTRLTVL.

The chain combines TRBV10-3 with TRBJ1-6; D is unresolved. Germline CDR1 and CDR2: ENHRY and SYGVKD. V was trimmed by 6 bases and J by 6 bases, leaving 3 bases between them. The CDR3 sequence is 11 residues long. The CDR3, as DNA: TGTGCCATCAGCGGTAATTCACCCCTCCACTTT. Its protein is CAISGNSPLHF.

This clone has just a few counts. The chain carries TRBV27 and TRBJ1-1; 7 positions agree with TRBD1. The CDR3 is 16 residues long. Germline CDR1 reads MNHEY; CDR2 reads SMNVEV (reference sequence). V trimming: 5 bases; J trimming: 2 bases; junction bases outside the gene matches: 11. DNA for the CDR3: TGTGCCAGCAGTCCCGACAGGGATGGAACTAACACTGAAGCTTTCTTT. This translates into CASSPDRDGTNTEAFF.